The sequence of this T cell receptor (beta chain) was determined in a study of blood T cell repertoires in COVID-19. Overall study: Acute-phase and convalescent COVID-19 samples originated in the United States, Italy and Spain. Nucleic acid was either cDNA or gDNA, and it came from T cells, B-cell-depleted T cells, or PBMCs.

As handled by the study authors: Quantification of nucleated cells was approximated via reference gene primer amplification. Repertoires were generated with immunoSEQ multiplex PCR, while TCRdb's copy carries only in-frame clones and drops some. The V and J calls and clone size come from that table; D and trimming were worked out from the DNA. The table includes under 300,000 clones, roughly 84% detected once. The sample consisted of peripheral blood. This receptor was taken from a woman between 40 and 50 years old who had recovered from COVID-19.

The CDR3, as DNA: TGTGCCAGCAGCTTATCCGGGACACACAATGAGCAGTTCTTC. It translates to CASSLSGTHNEQFF. This chain joins TRBV11-3 and TRBJ2-1; D is possibly TRBD1 (6 bases). The germline V gene has CDR1 SGHNT and CDR2 YENEEA. V was cut by 2 bases and J by 5 bases, with 10 bases left in between. This CDR3 contains 14 residues.